This passage covers 7 T cell receptor beta chains from one sample sequenced in a study of blood T cell repertoires in COVID-19. Sequenced by immunoSEQ multiplex PCR; TCRdb stores in-frame clones only, minus some. Among about 210,000 clones, around 82% were seen once, and the ten largest hold about 13%. Input material: peripheral blood. These receptors originate from a human donor in a cohort sampled during active COVID-19.

This clone was detected many times. The chain employs TRBV6-5 and TRBJ2-1; the match to TRBD1 covers 9 bases. V was clipped by 10 bases and J by 7 bases; unmatched bases: 8. Germline V CDR1 and CDR2: MNHEY, SVGAGI. The CDR3 totals 13 residues. The CDR3 here is CATIGQGKNEQFF. In DNA, the CDR3 is TGTGCCACCATTGGACAGGGGAAAAATGAGCAGTTCTTC.

This clone has more than one count but fewer than ten. Distinct nucleotide sequences in the sample also encode this CDR3. The rearrangement uses TRBV28 and TRBJ1-2, with a tentative D call TRBD1 (5 bases). Germline CDR1 reads MDHEN; CDR2 reads SYDVKM. Trimming left V 1 base short and J 8 bases short, with 8 bases between. The CDR3 sequence is 12 residues long. CDR3 loop: CASSLSQGGYTF. The CDR3 DNA follows: TGTGCCAGCAGTTTATCCCAGGGAGGCTACACCTTC.

The rearrangement uses TRBV5-1 and TRBJ2-5; D may be TRBD2 (6 bases). The V end was cut by 4 bases, the J end by 4 bases, with 11 bases between. Looked up from germline, CDR1 is SGHRS and CDR2 is YFSETQ. This CDR3 region has 13 residues. DNA for the CDR3: TGCGCCAGCAGCCCCGTGGGGGGAGAGACCCAGTACTTC. This sequence encodes CASSPVGGETQYF.

This chain uses TRBV18 with TRBJ2-5, with D possibly being TRBD2 (5 bases). The CDR3 is made up of 15 amino acids. Germline V gene lookup returns CDR1 KGHSH and CDR2 LQKENI. Trimming shortened V by 3 bases and J by 5 bases, and 16 bases separated the two germline ends. Here the CDR3 reads CASSPLSDSPETQYF. The DNA of the CDR3 is TGTGCCAGCTCACCCCTTTCGGACTCGCCGGAGACCCAGTACTTC.

The gene calls are TRBV27 and TRBJ2-7; 8 bases fit TRBD1. Germline CDR1 MNHEY, CDR2 SMNVEV (reference sequence). Trimming cost V 6 bases and J 6 bases; bases outside gene matches: 10. CDR3 length: 14 amino acids. The CDR3 reads CASSSSRGRSEQYF. For the CDR3, the DNA is TGTGCCAGCAGCTCCTCCAGGGGGCGCAGCGAGCAGTACTTC.

This sequence joins TRBV19 and TRBJ2-5; 10 bases are a match to TRBD1. Germline CDR1 is LNHDA and CDR2 is SQIVND (reference sequence). The CDR3 runs to 15 residues. With V trimmed by 5 bases and J by 7 bases, 10 bases remained unmatched. CDR3 amino acids: CASSPPGTGVATQYF. The CDR3 DNA sequence: TGTGCCAGTAGTCCACCCGGGACAGGGGTTGCGACCCAGTACTTC.

The genes are TRBV4-3 and TRBJ2-2, with D possibly TRBD2 on 5 matching bases. Germline V gene data show CDR1 as LGHNA and CDR2 as YSLEER. This CDR3 comprises 17 residues. V was pared by 0 bases and J by 2 bases, with 13 bases between. The CDR3 is CASSQDPEGDNTGELFF. The CDR3 coding sequence is TGCGCCAGCAGCCAAGATCCCGAGGGAGACAACACCGGGGAGCTGTTTTTT.